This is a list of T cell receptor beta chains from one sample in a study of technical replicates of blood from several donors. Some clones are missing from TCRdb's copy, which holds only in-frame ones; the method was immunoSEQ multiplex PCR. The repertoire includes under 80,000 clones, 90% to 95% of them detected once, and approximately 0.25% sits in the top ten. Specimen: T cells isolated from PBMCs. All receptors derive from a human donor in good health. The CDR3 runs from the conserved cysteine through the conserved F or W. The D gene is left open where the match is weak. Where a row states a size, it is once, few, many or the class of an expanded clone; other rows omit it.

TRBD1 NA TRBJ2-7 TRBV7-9 TGTGCCAGCAGAACGGGACAGGGGGCTCCCTACGAGCAGTACTTC CASRTGQGAPYEQYF
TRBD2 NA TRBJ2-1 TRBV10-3 TGTGCCATCAGTGAGTCCTGGACTAGCGGGAGCGATGAGCAGTTCTTC CAISESWTSGSDEQFF
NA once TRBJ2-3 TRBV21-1 TGTGCCAGCAGCGGACTAGCCCGATCCACAGATACGCAGTATTTT CASSGLARSTDTQYF
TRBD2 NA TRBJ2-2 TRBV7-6 TGTGCCAGCAGCTTAAGACTAGCGGAAAAGAACACCGGGGAGCTGTTTTTT CASSLRLAEKNTGELFF
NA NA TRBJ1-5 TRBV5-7 TGTGCCAGCAGCTTGAGAGCGTCGGTTAAGCTCTTAAATCAGCCCCAGCATTTT CASSLRASVKLLNQPQHF
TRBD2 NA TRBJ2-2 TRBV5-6 TGTGCCAGCAGCTTAGGCGGGGGGATCGGGGAATTGTACAACGGGGAGCTGTTTTTT CASSLGGGIGELYNGELFF
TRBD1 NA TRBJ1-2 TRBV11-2 TGTGCCAGCAGCTTGGGGGAGACAGGGCCACATGGCTACACCTTC CASSLGETGPHGYTF
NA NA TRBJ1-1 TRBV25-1 TGTGCCAGCAGTGATTCGACTGAAGCTTTCTTT CASSDSTEAFF
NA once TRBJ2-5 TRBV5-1 TGCGCCAGCAGCTTCGACAGGCAAGAGACCCAGTACTTC CASSFDRQETQYF
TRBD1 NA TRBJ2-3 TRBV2 TGTGCCAGCAGTGCCGGACAGGCTATTGCGGATACGCAGTATTTT CASSAGQAIADTQYF
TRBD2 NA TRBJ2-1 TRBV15 TGTGCCACCAGCCATCGGACTAGCGGGGAATTAGAGTTCTTC CATSHRTSGELEFF
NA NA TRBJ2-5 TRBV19 TGTGCCAGTAGAAGACCCAGGGATGAGACCCAGTACTTC CASRRPRDETQYF
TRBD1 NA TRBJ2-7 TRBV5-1 TGCGCCAGCAGAGGGACAGGGAACTACGAGCAGTACTTC CASRGTGNYEQYF
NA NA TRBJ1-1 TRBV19 TGTGCCAGTAGTATGTCTATGAACACTGAAGCTTTCTTT CASSMSMNTEAFF
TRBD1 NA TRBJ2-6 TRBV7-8 TGTGCCAGCACCTTAGGGGACAGGAGTCTCTCTGGGGCCAACGTCCTGACTTTC CASTLGDRSLSGANVLTF
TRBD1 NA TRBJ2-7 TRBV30 TGTGCCTGGGAACCGGGACAGGGGGGCTACGAGCAGTACTTC CAWEPGQGGYEQYF
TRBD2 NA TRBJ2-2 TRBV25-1 TGTGCCAGCAGTGAGTCAACCGGGGGGGTAACCGGGGAGCTGTTTTTT CASSESTGGVTGELFF
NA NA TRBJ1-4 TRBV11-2 TGTGCCAGCAGCTGGGCCCAAACTTATGAAAAACTGTTTTTT CASSWAQTYEKLFF
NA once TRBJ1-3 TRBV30 TGTGCCTGGAGCGGGAGCTCTGGAAACACCATATATTTT CAWSGSSGNTIYF
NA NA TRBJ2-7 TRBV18 TGTGCCAGCTCACCCAGCTCCTACGAGCAGTACTTC CASSPSSYEQYF
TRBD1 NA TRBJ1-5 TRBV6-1 TGTGCCAGCAGTGGGAGACAGGGTAGCAATCAGCCCCAGCATTTT CASSGRQGSNQPQHF
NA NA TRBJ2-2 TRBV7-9 TGTGCCAGCAGCTTAGGTCTTCTGGCCGCCACCGGGGAGCTGTTTTTT CASSLGLLAATGELFF